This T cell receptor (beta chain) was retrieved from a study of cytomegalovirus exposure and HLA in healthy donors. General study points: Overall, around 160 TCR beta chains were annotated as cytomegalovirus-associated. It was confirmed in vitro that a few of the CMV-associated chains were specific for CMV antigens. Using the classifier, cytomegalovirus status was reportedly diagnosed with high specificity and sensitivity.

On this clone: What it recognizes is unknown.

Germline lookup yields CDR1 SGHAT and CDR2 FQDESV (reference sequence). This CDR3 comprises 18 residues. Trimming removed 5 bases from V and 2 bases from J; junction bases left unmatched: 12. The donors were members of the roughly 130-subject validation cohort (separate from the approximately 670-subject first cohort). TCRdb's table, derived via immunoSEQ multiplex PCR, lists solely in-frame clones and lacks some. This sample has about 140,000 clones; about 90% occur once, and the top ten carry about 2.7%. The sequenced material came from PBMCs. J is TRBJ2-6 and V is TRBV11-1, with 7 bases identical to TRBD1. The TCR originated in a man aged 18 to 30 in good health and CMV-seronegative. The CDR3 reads CASSRLTTGATGANVLTF. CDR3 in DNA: TGTGCCAGCAGCCGACTGACAACAGGGGCCACTGGGGCCAACGTCCTGACTTTC.